The rows below give T cell receptor beta chains drawn from one sample of a study of shared clonotypes between healthy human individuals. Sequenced by immunoSEQ multiplex PCR; TCRdb stores in-frame clones only, minus some. The table has roughly 1 million clones, around 76% seen once. The sequencing input was memory CD4+ T cells sorted from blood. These receptors all stem from a man aged 18 to 29 in good health. Each CDR3 is given with its conserved first and last residue. D genes are given only for firm matches. Size is stated for part of the rows, as once, few or many counts, or as a class when the clone is expanded.

clone_size: .
v_call: TRBV18
d_call: .
j_call: TRBJ2-7
cdr3_nt: TGTGCCAGCTCACCAAATACGGCACAGACCTACGAGCAGTACTTC
cdr3_aa: CASSPNTAQTYEQYF

clone_size: .
v_call: TRBV28
d_call: .
j_call: TRBJ1-1
cdr3_nt: TGTGCCAGCAGTTTATCAGAGAACACTGAAGCTTTCTTT
cdr3_aa: CASSLSENTEAFF

clone_size: once
v_call: TRBV2
d_call: .
j_call: TRBJ2-7
cdr3_nt: TGTGCCAGCAGTGGGACCGCTACCTCCTACGAGCAGTACTTC
cdr3_aa: CASSGTATSYEQYF

clone_size: few
v_call: TRBV6-1
d_call: .
j_call: TRBJ2-2
cdr3_nt: TGTGCCAGCACCGAGGGTAGGGCGAACACCGGGGAGCTGTTTTTT
cdr3_aa: CASTEGRANTGELFF

clone_size: once
v_call: TRBV28
d_call: .
j_call: TRBJ1-3
cdr3_nt: TGTGCCAGCAGTTTAGTGTCCGGGGGCGTCGGAAACACCATATATTTT
cdr3_aa: CASSLVSGGVGNTIYF

clone_size: .
v_call: TRBV7-7
d_call: .
j_call: TRBJ2-5
cdr3_nt: TGTGCTAGCAGCTCATTTCCTGGAGGCCAAGAGACCCAGTACTTC
cdr3_aa: CASSSFPGGQETQYF

clone_size: .
v_call: TRBV4-1
d_call: TRBD1
j_call: TRBJ1-5
cdr3_nt: TGCGCCAGCAGCCAAGGGGACAGATTTGACAATCAGCCCCAGCATTTT
cdr3_aa: CASSQGDRFDNQPQHF

clone_size: .
v_call: TRBV5-1
d_call: .
j_call: TRBJ2-1
cdr3_nt: TGCGCCAGCAGCTTCGGGGGGCCGGGCTCCTACAATGAGCAGTTCTTC
cdr3_aa: CASSFGGPGSYNEQFF

clone_size: .
v_call: TRBV18
d_call: .
j_call: TRBJ2-2
cdr3_nt: TGTGCCAGCTCACCACGTAACACCGGGGAGCTGTTTTTT
cdr3_aa: CASSPRNTGELFF

clone_size: few
v_call: TRBV5-1
d_call: .
j_call: TRBJ1-2
cdr3_nt: TGCGCCAGCAGCTTGGGTGGCCCACAGGGAAGTGGCTACACCTTC
cdr3_aa: CASSLGGPQGSGYTF

clone_size: .
v_call: TRBV2
d_call: TRBD1
j_call: TRBJ2-1
cdr3_nt: TGTGCCAGCACCCCGGACAGGGGCGGACGCAATGAGCAGTTCTTC
cdr3_aa: CASTPDRGGRNEQFF

clone_size: .
v_call: TRBV2
d_call: .
j_call: TRBJ1-1
cdr3_nt: TGTGCCAGCAGTGAATTGCAAACTGAAGCTTTCTTT
cdr3_aa: CASSELQTEAFF

clone_size: .
v_call: TRBV19
d_call: .
j_call: TRBJ1-1
cdr3_nt: TGTGCCAGTAGTGCGGGACAAATCAACACTGAAGCTTTCTTT
cdr3_aa: CASSAGQINTEAFF

clone_size: .
v_call: TRBV5-1
d_call: .
j_call: TRBJ2-2
cdr3_nt: TGCGCCAGCAGCTTGGCCGACAGAAACACCGGGGAGCTGTTTTTT
cdr3_aa: CASSLADRNTGELFF

clone_size: .
v_call: TRBV14
d_call: .
j_call: TRBJ1-2
cdr3_nt: TGTGCCAGCAGCCAAGAGTTCATCTCTAACTATGGCTACACCTTC
cdr3_aa: CASSQEFISNYGYTF

clone_size: .
v_call: TRBV5-1
d_call: TRBD1
j_call: TRBJ1-2
cdr3_nt: TGCGCCAGCACCGGACAGGGGGCGCGCGGCTACACCTTC
cdr3_aa: CASTGQGARGYTF

clone_size: .
v_call: TRBV25-1
d_call: TRBD2
j_call: TRBJ2-5
cdr3_nt: TGTGCCAGCAGTGAATCATTAGCGGGGGTGGGGACCCAGTACTTC
cdr3_aa: CASSESLAGVGTQYF

clone_size: .
v_call: TRBV21-1
d_call: .
j_call: TRBJ1-2
cdr3_nt: TGTGCCAGCAGCAAAGATGAGGGGAGGTATGGCTACACCTTC
cdr3_aa: CASSKDEGRYGYTF

clone_size: .
v_call: TRBV7-3
d_call: TRBD1
j_call: TRBJ2-7
cdr3_nt: TGTGCCAGCAGCTTGGACAGGGGGCATTCCTACGAGCAGTACTTC
cdr3_aa: CASSLDRGHSYEQYF

clone_size: once
v_call: TRBV5-1
d_call: .
j_call: TRBJ2-6
cdr3_nt: TGCGCCAGCAGCCCCCAGGAGGCTGGGGCCAACGTCCTGACTTTC
cdr3_aa: CASSPQEAGANVLTF

clone_size: .
v_call: TRBV6-1
d_call: TRBD1
j_call: TRBJ1-2
cdr3_nt: TGTGCCAGCAGTGAACGGACAGGGAACTATGGCTACACCTTC
cdr3_aa: CASSERTGNYGYTF

clone_size: .
v_call: TRBV29-1
d_call: TRBD2
j_call: TRBJ2-6
cdr3_nt: TGCAGCGTGAACCCGGGACTAGCGGGCACCTCTGGGGCCAACGTCCTGACTTTC
cdr3_aa: CSVNPGLAGTSGANVLTF

clone_size: .
v_call: TRBV19
d_call: .
j_call: TRBJ1-1
cdr3_nt: TGTGCCAGTAGCCCCCGGGCCCGCTTTTTAGAGTTCACTGAAGCTTTCTTT
cdr3_aa: CASSPRARFLEFTEAFF